This T cell receptor (beta chain) was recorded in a study of type 1 regulatory T cells. About this clonotype: The antigen is undetermined.

TCRdb reanalysed the reads using MiXCR and keeps one entry per CDR3 protein. The data hold about 60,000 distinct CDR3 sequences, with 62% observed a single time. V was clipped by 4 bases and J by 10 bases, with 28 bases between them. The CDR3 runs 17 residues. CDR1 is DFQATT, CDR2 SNEGSKA, per germline (reference sequence). The sequence came from a human donor in good health. Sequenced input: cultured non-Tr1 T cells, either the whole culture or a sorted T cell fraction (not recorded which). The J gene is TRBJ1-4, the V gene TRBV20-1; weak D call: TRBD1 (6 bases). Here the CDR3 DNA reads TGCAGTGCTAACCTACCGGCAGGGGCACCGGGTCGAGGAAAACTGTTTTTT. Protein: CSANLPAGAPGRGKLFF.